The 30 T cell receptor beta chains below all came from one sample that was sequenced in a study of T cells in Graves' hyperthyroidism and ophthalmopathy. Amplification yielded TCR beta CDR3 regions, with RNA transcripts as the source. In the first-round RT-PCR of the TCR CDR3, the HTBI primer set was used. One entry per CDR3 protein, called by TCRdb with MiXCR from the multiplex PCR reads. The data contain about 610,000 distinct CDR3 sequences, about 14% of them singletons. The sample taken for sequencing was blood. Every receptor here comes from a middle-aged woman with Graves' ophthalmopathy.

In its sample, this clonotype was seen many times. V is TRBV6-1 and J is TRBJ1-1; D not resolved. CDR1 is MNHNS and CDR2 is SASEGT in the germline V gene. V gave up 6 bases and J gave up 1 base, with 15 bases separating them. The CDR3 has 15 amino acids. The chain's CDR3 is CASRTQTTANTEAFF. CDR3 in DNA: TGTGCCAGCAGGACCCAGACGACGGCGAACACTGAAGCTTTCTTT.

This clonotype was seen ten or more times. This chain joins TRBV7-2 and TRBJ1-1; D remains unclear. This CDR3 has 13 residues. Trimming stripped 1 base from V and 8 bases from J, with 11 bases between. Germline V CDR1 and CDR2: SGHTA, FQGNSA. CDR3 region: CASSLVRTREAFF. CDR3 DNA: TGTGCCAGCAGCTTAGTTAGGACCCGAGAAGCTTTCTTT.

The chain has TRBV12-3 or TRBV12-4 and TRBJ2-2, with D tentatively TRBD1 or TRBD2 (5 bases each). V was cut by 6 bases and J by 6 bases, with 17 bases left in between. CDR3 length: 15 residues. DNA for the CDR3: TGTGCCAGCAGCTCCGGGGCAGTATTTTCCGGGGAGCTGTTTTTT. This translates into CASSSGAVFSGELFF.

CDR3 sequence reads: CASSLDRGVNSPLHF. The CDR3 DNA is TGTGCCAGCAGCTTAGACAGGGGCGTTAATTCACCCCTCCACTTT. The rearrangement links TRBV11-2 to TRBJ1-6, with D perhaps TRBD1 (6 bases). Trimming took off 0 bases at V and 6 bases at J, with 9 bases between the two ends. Germline CDR1 reads SGHAT; CDR2 reads FQNNGV. This CDR3 spans 15 amino acids.

This clonotype appeared many times. V gene TRBV6-2 or TRBV6-3 combines with J gene TRBJ2-5; possibly TRBD1 for D (6 bases). The V end lost 5 bases, the J end lost 2 bases, and 12 bases lay between the germline ends. Germline V lookup: CDR1 MNHEY, CDR2 SVGEGT. The CDR3 consists of 14 residues. The CDR3 reads CASSQPGQQETQYF. In DNA, the CDR3 is TGTGCCAGCAGTCAGCCGGGACAACAAGAGACCCAGTACTTC.

The chain has TRBV6-2 or TRBV6-3 and TRBJ1-5; tentative D call: TRBD1 (6 bases). Looked up from germline, CDR1 is MNHEY and CDR2 is SVGEGT. This CDR3 spans 15 amino acids. Trimming cost V 6 bases and J 1 base, with 13 bases left between them. The CDR3 nucleotides are TGTGCCAGCAGACCTCCCACAGGGAGCAATCAGCCCCAGCATTTT. Translating it yields CASRPPTGSNQPQHF.

The chain carries TRBV27 and TRBJ1-2, with no clear D. Germline CDR1 MNHEY, CDR2 SMNVEV (reference sequence). The V end was cut by 0 bases, the J end by 7 bases, with 9 bases between. The CDR3 is 13 amino acids. The CDR3 here is CASSLSRGSGYTF. The CDR3 nucleotides read TGTGCCAGCAGTTTATCGCGCGGTTCTGGCTACACCTTC.

The chain carries TRBV3-1 and TRBJ2-7; the D gene is possibly TRBD1 (6 bases). V dropped 4 bases and J dropped 1 base, with 11 bases sitting between them. The CDR3 consists of 14 residues. The germline V gene has CDR1 LGHDT and CDR2 YNNKEL (reference sequence). CDR3 sequence reads: CASSRGTTSYEQYF. The CDR3, as DNA: TGTGCCAGCAGCCGAGGGACAACTTCCTACGAGCAGTACTTC.

This clonotype was detected many times. This chain joins TRBV6-5 and TRBJ2-5; TRBD2 is a possible D gene (5 bases). The CDR3 runs to 14 residues. Germline-derived CDR1 and CDR2 are MNHEY and SVGAGI. Trimming pared 4 bases from V and 5 bases from J, leaving 14 bases between. CDR3 sequence: CASSCGLRGETQYF. In nucleotides, the CDR3 is TGTGCCAGCAGTTGCGGACTCCGTGGGGAGACCCAGTACTTC.

This clonotype has at least ten counts. This chain uses TRBV2 with TRBJ2-5, with 8 nucleotides matching TRBD1. V dropped 9 bases and J dropped 5; count of bases not matched to a gene: 11. Per germline, CDR1 SNHLY and CDR2 FYNNEI. The CDR3 sequence is 14 residues long. The CDR3: CASGTGSLGETQYF. The CDR3 nucleotides read TGTGCCAGTGGGACAGGCTCTCTCGGGGAGACCCAGTACTTC. Full variable domain (rest looked up from reference TRBV2 and TRBJ2-5): EPEVTQTPSHQVTQMGQEVILRCVPISNHLYFYWYRQILGQKVEFLVSFYNNEISEKSEIFDDQFSVERPDGSNFTLKIRSTKLEDSAMYFCASGTGSLGETQYFGPGTRLLVL.

This clonotype was found a few times. The rearrangement uses TRBV29-1 and TRBJ2-5; 8 positions agree with TRBD1. This CDR3 has 14 residues. The germline gives CDR1 SQVTM, CDR2 ANQGSEA. Trimming at V came to 4 bases and at J to 2 bases, leaving 6 bases not matched to a gene. The CDR3 spells CSVAVQGGQETQYF. For the CDR3, the DNA is TGCAGCGTTGCGGTACAGGGGGGACAAGAGACCCAGTACTTC.

At least ten counts were recorded for this clonotype. The CDR3 sequence: CSESGPTPYEQYF. The CDR3 region has the DNA TGCAGTGAGTCGGGACCGACGCCCTACGAGCAGTACTTC. This sequence joins TRBV20-1 and TRBJ2-7; D might be TRBD1 or TRBD2, each matching 5 bases. The CDR3 consists of 13 residues. The ends were cut back, 7 bases at V and 2 bases at J, with 15 bases in the middle. Germline V lookup: CDR1 DFQATT, CDR2 SNEGSKA (reference sequence).

This clonotype was observed many times. The chain links TRBV2 to TRBJ2-7; no definite D call. This CDR3 is 11 amino acids long. Germline V CDR1 and CDR2: SNHLY, FYNNEI. V shed 6 bases and J shed 3 bases, with 6 bases lying between them. This CDR3 is CASSGGYEQYF. The CDR3 DNA sequence: TGTGCCAGCAGCGGCGGCTACGAGCAGTACTTC.

In this sample, this clonotype turned up many times. This chain connects TRBV4-1 to TRBJ1-2; D perhaps matches TRBD1 (6 bases). The ends were cut back, 1 base at V and 6 bases at J, with 9 bases in the middle. Germline V lookup: CDR1 MGHRA, CDR2 YSYEKL. This CDR3 is 13 amino acids long. CDR3 coding DNA: TGCGCCAGCAGCCAAGTCAGGGGAAATGGCTACACCTTC. This gives the protein CASSQVRGNGYTF.

This clonotype was seen many times. The V call is TRBV7-2, the J call TRBJ2-7; TRBD1 might be the D (5 bases). Germline-derived CDR1 and CDR2 are SGHTA and FQGNSA. The CDR3 extends over 15 amino acids. Trimming took 5 bases from V and 4 from J, leaving 18 bases between them. In DNA form, the CDR3 reads TGTGCCAGCAGCCCTGACGGCCTCAGGGTTTACGAGCAGTACTTC. It encodes CASSPDGLRVYEQYF.

Many counts were recorded for this clonotype. The rearrangement joins TRBV7-9 to TRBJ1-1; D not resolved. The CDR3 extends over 14 amino acids. Trimming removed 2 bases from V and 3 bases from J, with 10 bases in between. Germline CDR1 SEHNR, CDR2 FQNEAQ (reference sequence). Here the CDR3 reads CASSLIPDYTEAFF. In nucleotides, the CDR3 is TGTGCCAGCAGCTTAATCCCGGATTACACTGAAGCTTTCTTT.

This clonotype was seen repeatedly, ten times or more. The chain couples TRBV20-1 to TRBJ2-7, with 7 bases aligning to TRBD2. The J segment lost 3 bases and the V segment lost 0 bases, leaving 14 bases of the junction unmatched. Looked up from germline, CDR1 is DFQATT and CDR2 is SNEGSKA (reference sequence). CDR3 length equals 17 residues. The CDR3 protein is CSARDPFGAGEGYEQYF. In nucleotides, the CDR3 is TGCAGTGCTAGAGACCCCTTCGGGGCGGGAGAGGGCTACGAGCAGTACTTC.

At least ten counts were recorded for this clonotype. This chain connects TRBV30 to TRBJ2-7, with D perhaps TRBD2 (6 bases). Per the germline V gene, CDR1 is GTSNPN and CDR2 is SVGIG (reference sequence). V was pared by 2 bases and J by 0 bases, with 8 bases between. This CDR3 contains 13 residues. The DNA of the CDR3 is TGTGCCTGGAGTCACGGGAGCTCCTACGAGCAGTACTTC. Translation: CAWSHGSSYEQYF.

This clonotype showed up many times. The gene calls are TRBV2 and TRBJ2-7; 7 bases agree with TRBD1. The CDR3 has 13 residues. Germline V gene data show CDR1 as SNHLY and CDR2 as FYNNEI. Germline trimming cut 8 bases from V and 3 bases from J; bases unmatched to any gene: 7. The CDR3 nucleotides are TGTGCCAGCTGGGACAGCAAAGACTACGAGCAGTACTTC. Amino acid sequence: CASWDSKDYEQYF. Complete variable domain (other parts from reference TRBV2 and TRBJ2-7): EPEVTQTPSHQVTQMGQEVILRCVPISNHLYFYWYRQILGQKVEFLVSFYNNEISEKSEIFDDQFSVERPDGSNFTLKIRSTKLEDSAMYFCASWDSKDYEQYFGPGTRLTVT.

The chain recombines TRBV18 with TRBJ1-2; 7 bases are a match to TRBD1. Per germline, CDR1 KGHSH and CDR2 LQKENI. The CDR3 has 15 amino acids. Trimming cost V 3 bases and J 3 bases; bases outside gene matches: 7. CDR3 loop: CASSPTPGQHYGYTF. CDR3 nucleotide sequence: TGTGCCAGCTCACCCACGCCGGGACAGCACTATGGCTACACCTTC.

Many counts were recorded for this clonotype. The rearrangement uses TRBV19 and TRBJ2-2; D remains unclear. Trimming cost V 4 bases and J 1 base, with 13 bases left between them. CDR3 length: 16 amino acids. The germline CDR1 and CDR2 sequences are LNHDA and SQIVND (reference sequence). In DNA form, the CDR3 reads TGTGCCAGTAGTACTTATTGGGCGGAGAACACCGGGGAGCTGTTTTTT. As protein: CASSTYWAENTGELFF.

This clonotype was counted many times. This chain joins TRBV6-1 and TRBJ2-7, with TRBD2 matching over 11 bases. There are 16 residues in the CDR3. CDR1 is MNHNS, CDR2 SASEGT, per germline. Trimming cost V 6 bases and J 4 bases; bases outside gene matches: 11. Written as DNA, the CDR3 is TGTGCCAGCAGAAGCGTACTAGCGGGAGTTCAATACGAGCAGTACTTC. Protein: CASRSVLAGVQYEQYF.

This clonotype has ten or more counts. V is TRBV12-3 or TRBV12-4 and J is TRBJ2-6; unclear D gene. V lost 6 bases to trimming and J lost 0 bases, with 18 bases between them. The length of the CDR3 is 18 residues. Written as DNA, the CDR3 is TGTGCCAGCAGAGGACGAGGAGCCCTGGGCTCTGGGGCCAACGTCCTGACTTTC. Translated: CASRGRGALGSGANVLTF.

This clonotype was detected ten times or more. The genes are TRBV20-1 and TRBJ1-2; D is possibly TRBD1 (6 bases). Germline-derived CDR1 and CDR2 are DFQATT and SNEGSKA (reference sequence). V shed 4 bases and J shed 3 bases, with 18 bases lying between them. The CDR3 runs to 15 residues. CDR3 protein: CSATNFRGVDYGYTF. In DNA, the CDR3 is TGCAGTGCTACAAATTTCAGGGGAGTGGACTATGGCTACACCTTC.

This clonotype was counted many times. The chain recombines TRBV29-1 with TRBJ2-7, with TRBD2 matching over 12 bases. V lost 6 bases, J lost 6 bases, and 12 bases stayed unmatched. Germline lookup yields CDR1 SQVTM and CDR2 ANQGSEA. The CDR3 length is 15 residues. For the CDR3, the DNA is TGCAGCGTCTCACCGACTAGCGGGAGTGGTATCGAGCAGTACTTC. Translating it yields CSVSPTSGSGIEQYF.

This clonotype was observed many times. The chain has TRBV6-2 or TRBV6-3 and TRBJ2-4; 12 bases map to TRBD1. CDR1 is MNHEY, CDR2 SVGEGT, per germline. CDR3 length equals 19 residues. The junction had 12 bases not matched to a gene; V was cut back by 2 bases and J by 4 bases. The CDR3 spells CASSYPPGTGGRWKNIQYF. The CDR3 coding sequence is TGTGCCAGCAGTTACCCACCCGGGACAGGGGGCCGGTGGAAAAACATTCAGTACTTC.

Ten or more counts support this clonotype. V usage is TRBV11-2 and J usage is TRBJ1-2; 8 nucleotides align to TRBD1. Unmatched junction bases numbered 4, after V lost 0 bases and J lost 4 bases. Germline CDR1 and CDR2: SGHAT and FQNNGV. The CDR3 is made up of 15 amino acids. CDR3 nucleotides: TGTGCCAGCAGCTTAGAGAGACAGGGGAGCTATGGCTACACCTTC. Protein sequence: CASSLERQGSYGYTF.

J is TRBJ2-3 and V is TRBV5-1; 9 nucleotides agree with TRBD1. CDR3 length equals 15 residues. The germline gives CDR1 SGHRS, CDR2 YFSETQ. V shed 4 bases and J 4 bases; nucleotides not matched to a gene: 7. In nucleotides, the CDR3 is TGCGCCAGCAGCCCCGGGACAGGGTCATCAGATACGCAGTATTTT. This encodes CASSPGTGSSDTQYF.

Ten or more counts support this clonotype. V usage is TRBV6-1 and J usage is TRBJ1-1; D may be TRBD1 (6 bases). V lost 6 bases and J 0 bases, leaving 11 bases between the germline ends. Germline assignment: CDR1 MNHNS and CDR2 SASEGT. The CDR3 is 14 residues long. The CDR3 region has the DNA TGTGCCAGCAGGTGGACAGATATGAACACTGAAGCTTTCTTT. As protein: CASRWTDMNTEAFF.

The J gene is TRBJ2-5, the V gene TRBV6-2 or TRBV6-3, with 10 bases matching TRBD2. Trimming removed 3 bases from V and 3 bases from J; junction bases left unmatched: 7. The CDR3 length is 16 residues. The germline V gene encodes CDR1 MNHEY and CDR2 SVGEGT. This chain's CDR3 is CASSYSASGGKETQYF. The DNA for the CDR3 is TGTGCCAGCAGTTATTCGGCTAGCGGGGGCAAAGAGACCCAGTACTTC.